This T cell receptor (beta chain) was sequenced during a study of cytomegalovirus exposure and HLA in healthy donors. About the research overall: The Caucasian-associated ancestry cluster contained more than 75% of the 398 genotyped donors. Whole-study findings and limits: CMV serostatus alone was available as immune exposure information.

60 Vbeta and 13 Jbeta primers were used in PCR. Profiling relied on immunoSEQ multiplex PCR, and the TCRdb table lists in-frame clones only, not all of them. The sample lists some 140,000 clones; about 80% were seen once. Unrecorded immune exposure was likely among donors, who were nominally healthy when sampled. Germline V gene lookup returns CDR1 MNHEY and CDR2 SVGAGI. Trimming cost V 6 bases and J 4 bases; bases outside gene matches: 4. The CDR3 spans 15 residues. Details on this clone: Its target is unknown.

This chain joins TRBV6-5 and TRBJ1-6, with 9 bases aligning to TRBD1. The sequencing sample was made of PBMCs. The receptor's source is a man aged 25-45 years in good health. The CDR3 bases are TGTGCCAGCAGCCCCGGACAGGGGTATAATTCACCCCTCCACTTT. Amino acid sequence: CASSPGQGYNSPLHF.